Below, one TCR beta chain is given with its context. The sample originates from a study of blood T cell repertoires in COVID-19. Data came from immunoSEQ multiplex PCR; TCRdb stores just in-frame clones and leaves some out. The sample carries roughly 80,000 clones, 70% to 90% recorded once. This clonotype was sampled from an elderly woman with acute or convalescent COVID-19. The sample comprised peripheral blood.

Here the CDR3 reads CASSSSDSRYNEQFF. In nucleotides, the CDR3 is TGTGCCAGCAGCTCTAGCGACTCCCGCTACAATGAGCAGTTCTTC. V is TRBV7-3 and J is TRBJ2-1; tentatively, D is TRBD2 (6 bases). Germline V gene sequence: CDR1 SGHTA, CDR2 FQGTGA. Trimming stripped 4 bases from V and 3 bases from J, with 13 bases between. This CDR3 comprises 15 residues.